This T cell receptor beta chain is from a study of T cells in Graves' hyperthyroidism and ophthalmopathy. The sample holds many counts of this clonotype. Antigen unknown. The hyperthyroidism was newly diagnosed and had lasted under 2 months; the patients were aged 18 to 65. Uncontrolled infections, other autoimmune diseases, pregnancy or lactation led to exclusion of patients. PBMCs were sourced from roughly 9.1 ml fresh peripheral blood. Trimming shortened V by 1 base and J by 5 bases, and 15 bases separated the two germline ends. CDR1 MNHEY and CDR2 SMNVEV come from the germline V gene (reference sequence). CDR3 size: 16 residues. From RNA transcripts, TCR beta CDR3 regions were amplified. HTBI primers were the set used in a first-round RT-PCR of the TCR CDR3. TCRdb called the multiplex PCR reads again in MiXCR, with one record for every CDR3 protein. The repertoire includes more than 300,000 distinct CDR3 sequences, over 11% of them detected once, and 20% to 25% sits in the top ten.

General study results and limits: Most thyroid clonotypes expanded above 0.001 were also detected in blood.

The sequencing sample was made of blood. This chain uses TRBV27 with TRBJ1-5; D possibly corresponds to TRBD1 (5 bases). This TCR was recovered from a woman in her twenties or thirties with Graves' hyperthyroidism. CDR3 amino acids: CASSLLDGLGHQPQHF. The CDR3, as DNA: TGTGCCAGCAGTTTATTGGACGGCCTGGGGCATCAGCCCCAGCATTTT.